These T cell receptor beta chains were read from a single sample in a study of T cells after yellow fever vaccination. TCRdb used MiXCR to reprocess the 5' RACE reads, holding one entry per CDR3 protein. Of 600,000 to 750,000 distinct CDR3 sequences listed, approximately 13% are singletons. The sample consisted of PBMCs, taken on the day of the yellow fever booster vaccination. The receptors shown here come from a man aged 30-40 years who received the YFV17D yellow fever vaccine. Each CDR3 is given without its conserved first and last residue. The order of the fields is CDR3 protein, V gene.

SVESRLGGEQY,TRBV29-1
ASSQARGELF,TRBV14
ASSQGQSR,TRBV3-1
ASSQDFGAGGNTEAF,TRBV4-3
ASKTGQPTETQY,TRBV12-3/TRBV12-4
ASASGSWTDTQY,TRBV7-2
ASSLNPDPNTEAF,TRBV11-2
ASSQQIPRDTQY,TRBV7-9
ASSSKAGGTDTQY,TRBV7-2
SARDPLTYEQY,TRBV20-1
ASSKCGRYQDGELF,TRBV21-1
AWSVWSSGANVLT,TRBV30
ASSLPSSLQETQY,TRBV5-6
ASSLVIGDQY,TRBV11-2
SAPGGYEQY,TRBV20-1
ASSRVCVAGVSQY,TRBV6-4
ASSTRQGYEQY,TRBV5-1
AISTGIEAF,TRBV10-3
ASSVVSGRTGELF,TRBV9